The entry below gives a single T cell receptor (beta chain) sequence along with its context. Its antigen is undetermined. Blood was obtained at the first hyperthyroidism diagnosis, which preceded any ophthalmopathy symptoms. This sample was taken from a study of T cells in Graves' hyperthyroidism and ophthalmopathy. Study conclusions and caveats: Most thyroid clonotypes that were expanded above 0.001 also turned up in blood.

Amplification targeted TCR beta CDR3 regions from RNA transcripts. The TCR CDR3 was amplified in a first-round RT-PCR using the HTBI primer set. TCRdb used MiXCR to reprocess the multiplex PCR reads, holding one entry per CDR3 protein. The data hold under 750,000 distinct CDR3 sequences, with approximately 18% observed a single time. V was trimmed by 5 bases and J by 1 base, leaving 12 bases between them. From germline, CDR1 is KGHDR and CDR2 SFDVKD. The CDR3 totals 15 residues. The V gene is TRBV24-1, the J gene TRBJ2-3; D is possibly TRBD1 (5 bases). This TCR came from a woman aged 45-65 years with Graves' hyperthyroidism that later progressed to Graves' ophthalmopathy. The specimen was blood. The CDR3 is CATSVAGMGTDTQYF. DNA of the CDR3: TGTGCCACCAGTGTAGCAGGGATGGGCACAGATACGCAGTATTTT.